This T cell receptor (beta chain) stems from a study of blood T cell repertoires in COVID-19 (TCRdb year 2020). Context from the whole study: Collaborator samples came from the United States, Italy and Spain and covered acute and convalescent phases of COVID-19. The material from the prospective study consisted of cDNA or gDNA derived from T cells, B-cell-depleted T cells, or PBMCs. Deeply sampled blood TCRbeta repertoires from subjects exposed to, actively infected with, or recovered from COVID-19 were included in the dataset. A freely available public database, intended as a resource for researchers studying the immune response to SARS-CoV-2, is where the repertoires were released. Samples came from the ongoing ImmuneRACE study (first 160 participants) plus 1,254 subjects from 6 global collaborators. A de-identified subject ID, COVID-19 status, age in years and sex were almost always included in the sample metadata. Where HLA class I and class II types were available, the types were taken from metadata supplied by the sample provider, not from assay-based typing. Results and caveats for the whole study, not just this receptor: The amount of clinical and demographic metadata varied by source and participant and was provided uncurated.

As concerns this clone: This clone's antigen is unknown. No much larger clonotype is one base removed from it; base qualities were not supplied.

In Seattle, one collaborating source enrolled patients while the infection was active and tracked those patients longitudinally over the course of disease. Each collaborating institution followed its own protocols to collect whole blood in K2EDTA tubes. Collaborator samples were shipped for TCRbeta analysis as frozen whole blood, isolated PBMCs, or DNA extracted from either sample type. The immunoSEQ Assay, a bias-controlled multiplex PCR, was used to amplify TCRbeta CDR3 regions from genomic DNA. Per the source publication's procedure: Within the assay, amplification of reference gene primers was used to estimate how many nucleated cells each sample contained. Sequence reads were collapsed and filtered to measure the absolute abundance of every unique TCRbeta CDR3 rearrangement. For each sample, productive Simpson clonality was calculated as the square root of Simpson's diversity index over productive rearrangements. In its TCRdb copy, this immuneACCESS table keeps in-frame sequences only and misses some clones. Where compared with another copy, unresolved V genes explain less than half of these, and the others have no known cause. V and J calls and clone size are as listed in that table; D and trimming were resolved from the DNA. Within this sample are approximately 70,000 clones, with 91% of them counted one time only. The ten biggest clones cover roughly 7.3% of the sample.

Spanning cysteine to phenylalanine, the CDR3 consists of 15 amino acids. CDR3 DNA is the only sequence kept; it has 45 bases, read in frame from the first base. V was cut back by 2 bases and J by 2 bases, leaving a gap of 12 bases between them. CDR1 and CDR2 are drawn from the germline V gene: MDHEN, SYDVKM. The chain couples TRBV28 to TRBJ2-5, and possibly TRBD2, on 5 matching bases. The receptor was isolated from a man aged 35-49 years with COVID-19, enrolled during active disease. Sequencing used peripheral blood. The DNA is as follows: TGTGCCAGCAGTTTACCCGGACTCCAACAAGAGACCCAGTACTTC. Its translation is CASSLPGLQQETQYF.